A selection of T cell receptor beta chains follows, all from one sample in a study of shared clonotypes between healthy human individuals. Data came from immunoSEQ multiplex PCR; TCRdb stores just in-frame clones and leaves some out. Of approximately 1.9 million clones listed, about 94% were seen once; the top ten hold roughly 1.7%. The source material was naive CD8+ T cells from PBMCs. All receptors come from a man younger than 35 in good health. Some clones in this sample may be carry-over from other donors' samples. CDR3s include the opening cysteine and the closing phenylalanine or tryptophan. The D gene is left open where the match is weak. The size entry is marked missing in some rows and otherwise reads once, few, many or a size class.

D gene	V gene	J gene	clone size	CDR3 protein	CDR3 DNA
TRBD1	TRBV5-6	TRBJ2-1	.	CASTDRGHEQFF	TGTGCCAGCACGGACAGGGGACATGAGCAGTTCTTC
.	TRBV4-1	TRBJ1-2	.	CASSQGGAQKYGYTF	TGCGCCAGCAGCCAAGGAGGGGCGCAAAAGTATGGCTACACCTTC
.	TRBV7-9	TRBJ2-7	once	CASSPSFGGPHEQYF	TGTGCCAGCAGCCCATCCTTCGGAGGGCCCCACGAGCAGTACTTC
.	TRBV10-3	TRBJ1-3	.	CAISDRDTGNTIYF	TGTGCCATCAGTGACAGGGACACCGGAAACACCATATATTTT
.	TRBV6-5	TRBJ2-1	.	CASSYLALHEQFF	TGTGCCAGCAGTTACTTGGCTTTACATGAGCAGTTCTTC
.	TRBV30	TRBJ2-1	once	CAWSVRLDNEQFF	TGTGCCTGGAGTGTACGGCTCGACAATGAGCAGTTCTTC
.	TRBV4-3	TRBJ2-7	.	CASSQGAGGAYEQYF	TGCGCCAGCAGCCAAGGGGCAGGGGGGGCCTACGAGCAGTACTTC
.	TRBV7-2	TRBJ2-3	.	CASSLGTVLSTDTQYF	TGTGCCAGCAGCTTAGGGACAGTTCTCAGCACAGATACGCAGTATTTT
TRBD2	TRBV5-1	TRBJ2-7	.	CASSRGGVNDEQYF	TGCGCCAGCAGTCGTGGGGGGGTGAACGACGAGCAGTACTTC
.	TRBV7-9	TRBJ2-5	.	CASSPKGQETQYF	TGTGCCAGCAGCCCTAAGGGCCAAGAGACCCAGTACTTC
.	TRBV7-2	TRBJ1-5	.	CASSSRGLNSNQPQHF	TGTGCCAGCAGCTCACGGGGTCTAAATAGCAATCAGCCCCAGCATTTT
.	TRBV6-5	TRBJ1-2	.	CASSSYVADGYTF	TGTGCCAGCAGTTCCTACGTCGCGGATGGCTACACCTTC
TRBD1	TRBV25-1	TRBJ1-1	.	CASRGQSRNTEAFF	TGTGCCAGCAGGGGACAGTCGAGGAACACTGAAGCTTTCTTT
.	TRBV7-9	TRBJ2-7	.	CASRDGTDYEQYF	TGTGCCAGCAGGGACGGGACCGACTACGAGCAGTACTTC
.	TRBV27	TRBJ2-6	once	CASSLRGSGANVLTF	TGTGCCAGCAGTTTGCGGGGCTCTGGGGCCAACGTCCTGACTTTC
.	TRBV27	TRBJ2-7	once	CASSFERAGYEQYF	TGTGCCAGCAGTTTCGAGAGGGCCGGATACGAGCAGTACTTC
TRBD1	TRBV19	TRBJ2-3	.	CASSIQDRVGSTQYF	TGTGCCAGTAGTATCCAGGACAGGGTAGGATCAACGCAGTATTTT
.	TRBV30	TRBJ1-1	.	CAWSVRWVYGNTEAFF	TGTGCCTGGAGTGTACGATGGGTTTACGGGAACACTGAAGCTTTCTTT
.	TRBV4-1	TRBJ1-4	.	CASSQVEWSYEKLFF	TGCGCCAGCAGCCAAGTTGAATGGTCCTATGAAAAACTGTTTTTT
.	TRBV4-2	TRBJ2-6	.	CASSRTLVGTPSGANVLTF	TGTGCCAGCAGCCGAACGTTGGTCGGGACTCCCTCTGGGGCCAACGTCCTGACTTTC
.	TRBV2	TRBJ1-1	.	CASRLPGGPIKAFF	TGTGCCAGCAGGTTGCCGGGCGGCCCGATTAAAGCTTTCTTT
TRBD2	TRBV5-6	TRBJ2-1	.	CASSPGGYNEQFF	TGTGCCAGCAGCCCGGGAGGGTACAATGAGCAGTTCTTC
TRBD2	TRBV28	TRBJ2-5	.	CASSSGLAIGGETQYF	TGTGCCAGCAGTTCGGGACTAGCAATAGGGGGGGAGACCCAGTACTTC
.	TRBV4-1	TRBJ1-4	.	CASSQTSSTTNEKLFF	TGCGCCAGCAGCCAAACCTCTTCCACGACTAATGAAAAACTGTTTTTT
.	TRBV2	TRBJ1-5	few	CASSEYGRNQPQHF	TGTGCCAGCAGTGAGTACGGACGCAATCAGCCCCAGCATTTT
.	TRBV5-6	TRBJ2-7	.	CASSLAGAWREQYF	TGTGCCAGCAGCTTGGCGGGGGCGTGGAGGGAGCAGTACTTC
TRBD1	TRBV11-3	TRBJ2-3	.	CASSQRGGQGADTQYF	TGTGCCAGCAGCCAGAGAGGAGGGCAGGGGGCCGATACGCAGTATTTT
TRBD2	TRBV19	TRBJ2-3	.	CASSMALAGTSTDTQYF	TGTGCCAGTAGTATGGCCTTAGCGGGGACTAGCACAGATACGCAGTATTTT
TRBD1	TRBV29-1	TRBJ1-3	.	CSVYDRDFSGNTIYF	TGCAGCGTGTATGACAGGGATTTCTCTGGAAACACCATATATTTT
TRBD2	TRBV29-1	TRBJ2-7	.	CSVVAGLAGYYEQYF	TGCAGCGTTGTAGCTGGTCTAGCGGGATACTACGAGCAGTACTTC
.	TRBV11-2	TRBJ2-1	.	CASSPRRSNEQFF	TGTGCCAGCAGCCCCCGAAGGTCTAATGAGCAGTTCTTC
TRBD2	TRBV9	TRBJ2-1	.	CASSVVGGEGNEQFF	TGTGCCAGCAGCGTAGTAGGCGGGGAGGGCAATGAGCAGTTCTTC
TRBD1	TRBV9	TRBJ2-2	.	CASSLSDRGIWTGELFF	TGTGCCAGCAGCCTATCCGACAGGGGGATATGGACCGGGGAGCTGTTTTTT
.	TRBV27	TRBJ2-1	.	CASTLTRDFINEQFF	TGTGCCAGCACCCTCACCCGGGACTTCATCAATGAGCAGTTCTTC
.	TRBV7-9	TRBJ1-1	once	CADPVREPMNTEAFF	TGTGCCGACCCAGTCCGGGAACCTATGAACACTGAAGCTTTCTTT
.	TRBV11-2	TRBJ1-2	.	CASSYAGSFLANYGYTF	TGTGCCAGCAGCTATGCAGGCAGTTTTTTAGCTAACTATGGCTACACCTTC
.	TRBV27	TRBJ1-1	once	CASSLKLVVGLGAEAFF	TGTGCCAGCAGTTTAAAGTTGGTAGTCGGGTTGGGGGCTGAAGCTTTCTTT
.	TRBV7-6	TRBJ2-1	.	CASSLDQVHRSYNEQFF	TGTGCCAGCAGCTTAGATCAGGTTCATCGGTCCTACAATGAGCAGTTCTTC
TRBD1	TRBV7-9	TRBJ2-2	.	CASSYRQGAAGELFF	TGTGCCAGCAGCTACCGACAGGGGGCGGCCGGGGAGCTGTTTTTT
.	TRBV10-3	TRBJ2-1	.	CAISDGTDYNEQFF	TGTGCCATCAGTGACGGGACGGACTACAATGAGCAGTTCTTC
.	TRBV28	TRBJ1-1	few	CASLGDAEAFF	TGTGCCAGCCTTGGGGATGCTGAAGCTTTCTTT
TRBD2	TRBV2	TRBJ2-7	.	CASSGGTIASYEQYF	TGTGCCAGCAGCGGTGGGACTATCGCATCCTACGAGCAGTACTTC
TRBD1	TRBV7-9	TRBJ1-1	.	CASSISQGALAEAFF	TGTGCCAGCAGCATATCACAGGGGGCGCTGGCTGAAGCTTTCTTT
.	TRBV7-2	TRBJ2-7	.	CASSTRLSYEQYF	TGTGCCAGCAGCACCCGGCTGTCCTACGAGCAGTACTTC
.	TRBV7-8	TRBJ2-1	.	CASSLRLGPYNEQFF	TGTGCCAGCAGCTTAAGACTAGGTCCCTACAATGAGCAGTTCTTC
.	TRBV29-1	TRBJ1-2	.	CSVGGGGDGYTF	TGCAGCGTTGGTGGGGGAGGCGATGGCTACACCTTC
TRBD2	TRBV5-1	TRBJ2-3	.	CASSWTSGRTDTQYF	TGCGCCAGCAGCTGGACTAGCGGGAGAACAGATACGCAGTATTTT
.	TRBV2	TRBJ2-5	.	CASSLPTGPTTRETQYF	TGTGCCAGCAGTCTACCCACAGGACCAACGACCCGGGAGACCCAGTACTTC
.	TRBV6-1	TRBJ1-1	once	CASSVQTSRPRTEAFF	TGTGCCAGCAGTGTTCAGACTTCTAGGCCGAGGACTGAAGCTTTCTTT
.	TRBV15	TRBJ2-7	.	CATSVRAGEQYF	TGTGCCACCAGCGTTCGGGCCGGGGAGCAGTACTTC
.	TRBV27	TRBJ2-7	.	CASSPFSWGSYEQYF	TGTGCCAGCAGTCCCTTCAGTTGGGGATCCTACGAGCAGTACTTC
.	TRBV28	TRBJ2-1	.	CASRLTGERGDEQFF	TGTGCCAGCAGACTTACTGGTGAACGCGGGGATGAGCAGTTCTTC
.	TRBV7-9	TRBJ2-7	.	CASSPPLTYEQYF	TGTGCCAGCAGCCCGCCGCTGACCTACGAGCAGTACTTC
.	TRBV13	TRBJ1-2	.	CASSLSASGYTF	TGTGCCAGCAGCTTATCAGCGAGTGGCTACACCTTC
.	TRBV27	TRBJ2-3	.	CASSSSKDTQYF	TGTGCCAGCAGTTCCTCGAAAGATACGCAGTATTTT
TRBD2	TRBV9	TRBJ2-1	.	CASRTRAGERGSYNEQFF	TGTGCCAGCAGGACCAGAGCGGGAGAAAGGGGATCCTACAATGAGCAGTTCTTC
.	TRBV5-6	TRBJ1-1	.	CASSPGGVGEAFF	TGTGCCAGCAGCCCGGGAGGGGTCGGTGAAGCTTTCTTT